Listed below are T cell receptor beta chains from one sample, sequenced in a study of T cell responses to AZD1222 COVID-19 vaccine. This table comes from immunoSEQ multiplex PCR, and its TCRdb copy is limited to in-frame clones, with some not included. The sample records around 120,000 clones, about 85% being singletons. The sequenced sample was peripheral blood, obtained 28 days after the second AZD1222 dose. All receptors derive from an adult who received the AZD1222 COVID-19 vaccine. Both conserved end residues are part of each CDR3.

j_gene: TRBJ2-2
v_gene: TRBV4-1
CDR3aa: CASSQVPSGLETGELFF

j_gene: TRBJ1-2
v_gene: TRBV7-9
CDR3aa: CASSRSGVWGYTF

j_gene: TRBJ1-2
v_gene: TRBV7-9
CDR3aa: CASSPRGWGADYGYTF

j_gene: TRBJ2-3
v_gene: TRBV28
CDR3aa: CASRPLGGGTDTQYF

j_gene: TRBJ2-1
v_gene: TRBV28
CDR3aa: CASQVGLGGPNNEQFF

j_gene: TRBJ1-1
v_gene: TRBV5-5
CDR3aa: CASSLERFQMNTEAFF

j_gene: TRBJ1-4
v_gene: TRBV4-2
CDR3aa: CASSQKDREDEKLFF

j_gene: TRBJ2-1
v_gene: TRBV6-2/TRBV6-3
CDR3aa: CASCPVTGRGNEQFF

j_gene: TRBJ2-5
v_gene: TRBV5-4
CDR3aa: CASSLGDRETQYF

j_gene: TRBJ2-1
v_gene: TRBV7-6
CDR3aa: CASSHRDSSYNEQFF

j_gene: TRBJ1-5
v_gene: TRBV7-2
CDR3aa: CASSSPGPGNQPQHF

j_gene: TRBJ1-1
v_gene: TRBV6-2/TRBV6-3
CDR3aa: CASSWMNTEAFF

j_gene: TRBJ1-2
v_gene: TRBV18
CDR3aa: CASSPRQDYGYTF

j_gene: TRBJ2-3
v_gene: TRBV9
CDR3aa: CASTPTSFEGDTQYF

j_gene: TRBJ2-1
v_gene: TRBV4-3
CDR3aa: CASSPRTAGWNEQFF

j_gene: TRBJ1-1
v_gene: TRBV10-3
CDR3aa: CAISGTGRDTEAFF

j_gene: TRBJ2-7
v_gene: TRBV9
CDR3aa: CASSEGLGPLEQYF

j_gene: TRBJ1-4
v_gene: TRBV19
CDR3aa: CASRIGGDREKLFF

j_gene: TRBJ1-1
v_gene: TRBV7-2
CDR3aa: CASSLETSGFEAFF

j_gene: TRBJ1-1
v_gene: TRBV6-5
CDR3aa: CASSYGRDGGAFF

j_gene: TRBJ2-1
v_gene: TRBV5-1
CDR3aa: CASKEAGVSYNEQFF

j_gene: TRBJ2-3
v_gene: TRBV19
CDR3aa: CASSISPANTDTQYF

j_gene: TRBJ2-3
v_gene: TRBV2
CDR3aa: CASSIAGGSDTQYF

j_gene: TRBJ1-2
v_gene: TRBV4-3
CDR3aa: CASSRRLGGDYGYTF

j_gene: TRBJ1-2
v_gene: TRBV11-2
CDR3aa: CASSSGSSIYGYTF

j_gene: TRBJ2-7
v_gene: TRBV4-2
CDR3aa: CASSQVISSGGYEQYF

j_gene: TRBJ1-1
v_gene: TRBV7-9
CDR3aa: CASSLGEAQNTEAFF

j_gene: TRBJ2-5
v_gene: TRBV5-8
CDR3aa: CASSFGRAYRETQYF

j_gene: TRBJ2-2
v_gene: TRBV2
CDR3aa: CASSWSDSHGELFF

j_gene: TRBJ2-7
v_gene: TRBV6-2/TRBV6-3
CDR3aa: CASSQQGYARGEQYF

j_gene: TRBJ2-7
v_gene: TRBV6-6
CDR3aa: CASSPQTYEQYF

j_gene: TRBJ1-2
v_gene: TRBV24-1
CDR3aa: CATSDVPGQGSRGYTF

j_gene: TRBJ1-6
v_gene: TRBV3-1/TRBV3-2
CDR3aa: CASSQRSKGPGSPLHF

j_gene: TRBJ2-1
v_gene: TRBV2
CDR3aa: CASNRVSYNEQFF

j_gene: TRBJ2-2
v_gene: TRBV15
CDR3aa: CATSRGTRDTGELFF

j_gene: TRBJ2-7
v_gene: TRBV28
CDR3aa: CASSFPLATANDEQYF

j_gene: TRBJ1-2
v_gene: TRBV7-8
CDR3aa: CASSLSQGVTLGYTF

j_gene: TRBJ1-4
v_gene: TRBV5-1
CDR3aa: CASSLGGDRLNEKLFF

j_gene: TRBJ1-1
v_gene: TRBV9
CDR3aa: CASSNQRNTEAFF

j_gene: TRBJ1-5
v_gene: TRBV15
CDR3aa: CATSRGTGRQPQHF

j_gene: TRBJ1-3
v_gene: TRBV25-1
CDR3aa: CASSEHSGTEGGNTIYF

j_gene: TRBJ1-2
v_gene: TRBV29-1
CDR3aa: CSASESNYGYTF

j_gene: TRBJ2-7
v_gene: TRBV5-4
CDR3aa: CASSLDRGSYEQYF

j_gene: TRBJ1-4
v_gene: TRBV4-2
CDR3aa: CASSPEGGGQKLFF

j_gene: TRBJ1-3
v_gene: TRBV28
CDR3aa: CASSPIGRGHTIYF

j_gene: TRBJ2-7
v_gene: TRBV3-1/TRBV3-2
CDR3aa: CASSRSGGGYEQYF

j_gene: TRBJ1-3
v_gene: TRBV7-9
CDR3aa: CASSPTSGDRNTIYF

j_gene: TRBJ2-1
v_gene: TRBV7-8
CDR3aa: CASSLTSGGAFIEQFF

j_gene: TRBJ1-6
v_gene: TRBV14
CDR3aa: CASSPNRNSPLHF

j_gene: TRBJ1-2
v_gene: TRBV11-1
CDR3aa: CASSPEQGRDGYTF

j_gene: TRBJ2-5
v_gene: TRBV6-5
CDR3aa: CASSYADTFQETQYF

j_gene: TRBJ1-6
v_gene: TRBV7-2
CDR3aa: CASSLDSGGDSPLHF

j_gene: TRBJ1-6
v_gene: TRBV5-6
CDR3aa: CASSLDRGNSPLHF

j_gene: TRBJ1-1
v_gene: TRBV4-2
CDR3aa: CASSQGEGAGTEAFF